This T cell receptor beta chain was sequenced in a study of blood T cell repertoires in COVID-19. Study summary: Sites across the United States, Italy and Spain contributed samples from acute and convalescent COVID-19. The cDNA or gDNA used as material had been derived from T cells, B-cell-depleted T cells, or PBMCs.

Original analysis: Reference gene primer amplification in the assay estimated nucleated cell counts. Sequenced by immunoSEQ multiplex PCR; TCRdb stores in-frame clones only, minus some. V, J and clone size reflect that table, while D and trimming were determined from the DNA. Of roughly 24,000 clones listed, around 90% were seen once; the top ten hold around 29%. The V gene end was trimmed by 5 bases and the J gene end by 0 bases; junction bases not matched to a gene: 14. In germline, CDR1 is SGHNT, CDR2 YENEEA. The CDR3 totals 18 residues. The origin of this receptor is a woman between 70 and 85 years old with active COVID-19. Sequenced input: peripheral blood. The genes are TRBV11-3 and TRBJ2-7; 9 bases are shared with TRBD2. As DNA, the CDR3 is TGTGCCAGCAGCCCGCATTGGGCCCAGCGGGGGGCCTCCTACGAGCAGTACTTC. Its translation is CASSPHWAQRGASYEQYF.